This passage covers 24 T cell receptor beta chains from one sample sequenced in a study of cytomegalovirus exposure and HLA in healthy donors. Primers included in the PCR were 60 Vbeta and 13 Jbeta primers. Clones were read by immunoSEQ multiplex PCR, and TCRdb kept only the in-frame ones, dropping some. The table has fewer than 55,000 clones, roughly 72% seen once. The sequenced material came from PBMCs. Every receptor here comes from a woman aged 45-60 years in good health and CMV-seropositive.

The gene calls are TRBV5-6 and TRBJ2-3, with D possibly being TRBD2 (6 bases). Germline CDR1 reads SGHDT; CDR2 reads YYEEEE. V was pared by 2 bases and J by 2 bases, with 15 bases between. The CDR3 length is 16 residues. CDR3 sequence (DNA): TGTGCCAGCAGCTTCCGGGCGGGGTCCATCACAGATACGCAGTATTTT. Translated: CASSFRAGSITDTQYF.

This sequence joins TRBV7-9 and TRBJ2-3; 9 positions match TRBD1. V was pared by 3 bases and J by 2 bases, with 6 bases of the junction left unmatched. Germline CDR1 and CDR2: SEHNR and FQNEAQ (reference sequence). This CDR3 region has 16 residues. The CDR3 spells CASSFRQGVATDTQYF. CDR3 sequence (DNA): TGTGCCAGCAGCTTCCGACAGGGGGTCGCCACAGATACGCAGTATTTT.

V and J are TRBV2 and TRBJ2-3, with 7 bases fitting TRBD2. This CDR3 region has 15 residues. CDR1 is SNHLY and CDR2 is FYNNEI in the germline V gene. After removal of 6 bases from V and 3 bases from J, the junction contained 9 bases not matched to a gene. For the CDR3, the DNA is TGTGCCAGCAGCCCGGGGGGACCCTTGACAGATACGCAGTATTTT. Protein: CASSPGGPLTDTQYF. The full variable domain, in which reference TRBV2 and TRBJ2-3 provide the parts outside the CDR3, is EPEVTQTPSHQVTQMGQEVILRCVPISNHLYFYWYRQILGQKVEFLVSFYNNEISEKSEIFDDQFSVERPDGSNFTLKIRSTKLEDSAMYFCASSPGGPLTDTQYFGPGTRLTVL.

The V and J genes are TRBV5-1 and TRBJ2-1, with 9 nucleotides matching TRBD2. The CDR3 is 17 residues long. V was pared by 0 bases and J by 7 bases, with 11 bases of the junction left unmatched. CDR1 is SGHRS, CDR2 YFSETQ, per germline. The CDR3: CASSLAIAGATRNEQFF. The CDR3 bases are TGCGCCAGCAGCTTGGCCATAGCGGGGGCCACGAGGAATGAGCAGTTCTTC.

The V call is TRBV7-3, the J call TRBJ2-6, with D possibly matching TRBD1 (5 bases). Germline V gene sequence: CDR1 SGHTA, CDR2 FQGTGA. The length of the CDR3 is 16 residues. Trimming stripped 5 bases from V and 0 bases from J, with 11 bases between. The CDR3 here is CASSPTAGSGANVLTF. In nucleotides, the CDR3 is TGTGCCAGCAGCCCGACAGCCGGCTCTGGGGCCAACGTCCTGACTTTC.

V usage is TRBV5-4 and J usage is TRBJ2-1; 11 nucleotides align to TRBD2. In germline, CDR1 is SGHNT, CDR2 YYREEE (reference sequence). V shed 3 bases, J shed 0 bases, and the junction held 8 bases outside the gene matches. This CDR3 is built from 18 residues. CDR3 loop: CASSSGTSGFSSYNEQFF. For the CDR3, the DNA is TGTGCCAGCAGCTCCGGGACTAGCGGCTTTAGCTCCTACAATGAGCAGTTCTTC.

This sequence joins TRBV2 and TRBJ1-1; D unresolved. The CDR3 sequence is 15 residues long. Germline CDR1 reads SNHLY; CDR2 reads FYNNEI. V gave up 4 bases and J gave up 4 bases, with 16 bases separating them. In DNA, the CDR3 is TGTGCCAGCAGTGGATCTTTAGCGTCGAGCACTGAAGCTTTCTTT. Translating it yields CASSGSLASSTEAFF.

The gene calls are TRBV30 and TRBJ1-5; 10 bases fit TRBD1. Germline trimming cut 0 bases from V and 6 bases from J; bases unmatched to any gene: 5. The CDR3 sequence is 15 residues long. Germline V lookup: CDR1 GTSNPN, CDR2 SVGIG (reference sequence). The CDR3 sequence: CAWSVRTGGSQPQHF. In DNA, the CDR3 is TGTGCCTGGAGTGTGAGGACAGGGGGGAGTCAGCCCCAGCATTTT.

This clone was seen a single time. V usage is TRBV14 and J usage is TRBJ2-7; a weak D match, TRBD2 (6 bases). V lost 1 base and J lost 2, with 12 bases in between. CDR1 SGHDN and CDR2 FVKESK come from the germline V gene. The CDR3 loop spans 15 amino acids. The CDR3 DNA follows: TGTGCCAGCAGCCAAGTAAGGGGAGGAACCTACGAGCAGTACTTC. This translates into CASSQVRGGTYEQYF.

This chain connects TRBV9 to TRBJ2-1, with D unresolved. V was pared by 4 bases and J by 2 bases, with 10 bases between. Looked up from germline, CDR1 is SGDLS and CDR2 is YYNGEE. The CDR3 contains 14 residues. The CDR3: CASSSRITYNEQFF. CDR3 in DNA: TGTGCCAGCAGCTCCAGAATTACCTACAATGAGCAGTTCTTC.

V gene TRBV7-9 combines with J gene TRBJ2-2, with a possible D match to TRBD1 (6 bases). This CDR3 is 13 amino acids long. Germline-derived CDR1 and CDR2 are SEHNR and FQNEAQ (reference sequence). Between the trimmed V and J ends, which lost 5 bases and 5 bases, there was a span of 9 bases. CDR3 in DNA: TGTGCCAGCAGCCAGCAGGGGACCGGGGAGCTGTTTTTT. Protein sequence: CASSQQGTGELFF.

The chain has TRBV4-3 and TRBJ2-5; no clear D gene. V dropped 0 bases and J dropped 1 base, with 6 bases sitting between them. The germline CDR1 and CDR2 sequences are LGHNA and YSLEER. The CDR3 is 14 amino acids. The CDR3: CASSQDLTQETQYF. The CDR3 coding sequence is TGCGCCAGCAGCCAAGATCTAACCCAAGAGACCCAGTACTTC.

The chain employs TRBV5-1 and TRBJ2-3; D is ambiguous. Looked up from germline, CDR1 is SGHRS and CDR2 is YFSETQ. V lost 1 base and J lost 5, with 2 bases in between. This CDR3 contains 11 residues. CDR3 DNA: TGCGCCAGCAGCTTGCAAGATACGCAGTATTTT. This translates into CASSLQDTQYF.

V and J are TRBV28 and TRBJ1-5; TRBD1 aligns across 8 bases. CDR1 MDHEN and CDR2 SYDVKM come from the germline V gene. V dropped 9 bases and J dropped 5; count of bases not matched to a gene: 9. There are 14 residues in the CDR3. The CDR3 loop reads CASVLQGVYQPQHF. The CDR3 nucleotides read TGTGCCAGTGTATTACAGGGGGTTTATCAGCCCCAGCATTTT.

The chain has TRBV7-9 and TRBJ2-7, with 14 bases fitting TRBD2. The ends lost 7 bases at V and 5 bases at J; junction bases unmatched: 7. The CDR3 loop spans 15 amino acids. CDR1 and CDR2 (germline): SEHNR, FQNEAQ (reference sequence). Here the CDR3 DNA reads TGTGCCAGCATCCGTGGGACTAGCGGGAGAAACGAGCAGTACTTC. Translation gives CASIRGTSGRNEQYF.

The chain employs TRBV9 and TRBJ1-4, with a possible D match to TRBD1 (5 bases). The CDR3 has 15 residues. The germline CDR1 and CDR2 sequences are SGDLS and YYNGEE. Trimming cost V 0 bases and J 8 bases, with 14 bases left between them. CDR3 nucleotide sequence: TGTGCCAGCAGCGTAGGGGGCACTCGGCCGGAAAAACTGTTTTTT. The encoded protein is CASSVGGTRPEKLFF.

The CDR3 spells CASSSMTERHGYTF. The CDR3 DNA reads TGTGCCAGCAGCTCCATGACAGAACGGCATGGCTACACCTTC. This rearrangement joins TRBV27 to TRBJ1-2; D perhaps matches TRBD1 (5 bases). Trimming removed 6 bases at V and 6 bases at J, with 17 bases between. Germline lookup yields CDR1 MNHEY and CDR2 SMNVEV (reference sequence). The CDR3 is made up of 14 amino acids.

This clone was seen a handful of times. The chain combines TRBV30 with TRBJ2-7, with a possible D match to TRBD2 (5 bases). Trimming shortened V by 1 base and J by 2 bases, and 15 bases separated the two germline ends. The germline V gene has CDR1 GTSNPN and CDR2 SVGIG (reference sequence). There are 15 residues in the CDR3. CDR3 in DNA: TGTGCCTGGAGTGGGCCTCGGACTGGTACCTACGAGCAGTACTTC. Its protein product is CAWSGPRTGTYEQYF.

The V gene is TRBV15, the J gene TRBJ1-5; D possibly corresponds to TRBD1 (6 bases). Germline values: CDR1 LNHNV, CDR2 YYDKDF (reference sequence). The CDR3 loop spans 14 amino acids. Trimming took off 5 bases at V and 4 bases at J, with 12 bases between the two ends. CDR3 residues: CATSVGTYNQPQHF. CDR3 nucleotides: TGTGCCACCAGCGTCGGGACATATAATCAGCCCCAGCATTTT.

A few counts support this clone. The chain uses TRBV18 and TRBJ1-4, with a possible D match to TRBD1 (6 bases). This CDR3 is 15 amino acids long. V dropped 2 bases and J dropped 5 bases, with 12 bases sitting between them. Germline CDR1 KGHSH, CDR2 LQKENI. The CDR3 region is CASSPDRNLNEKLFF. The DNA of the CDR3 is TGTGCCAGCTCACCAGACAGGAATCTAAATGAAAAACTGTTTTTT.

The chain is built from TRBV5-4 and TRBJ2-3; TRBD2 is a possible D gene (6 bases). Germline CDR1 is SGHNT and CDR2 is YYREEE (reference sequence). CDR3 length equals 15 residues. The V end lost 1 base, the J end lost 1 base, and 10 bases lay between the germline ends. CDR3 sequence: CASSLPGAGTDTQYF. DNA for the CDR3: TGTGCCAGCAGCTTGCCGGGAGCGGGCACAGATACGCAGTATTTT.

This clone appeared once. This chain connects TRBV19 to TRBJ1-1; no definite D call. The V gene lost 3 bases and the J gene lost 4 bases, with 9 bases spanning the gap. Germline CDR1 and CDR2: LNHDA and SQIVND (reference sequence). The CDR3 sequence is 13 residues long. The CDR3: CASSISLSTEAFF. The CDR3 nucleotides read TGTGCCAGTAGTATCTCTTTGAGCACTGAAGCTTTCTTT.

This clone came up once. V usage is TRBV29-1 and J usage is TRBJ2-7, with 9 bases aligning to TRBD2. Germline V gives CDR1 SQVTM, CDR2 ANQGSEA. With V trimmed by 5 bases and J by 6 bases, 8 bases remained unmatched. This CDR3 spans 13 amino acids. CDR3 DNA: TGCAGCGTTACAGTAGCGGGAGAGGTCGAGCAGTACTTC. It is translated as CSVTVAGEVEQYF.

This clone was detected only a few times. This rearrangement joins TRBV1 to TRBJ2-2; the table calls TRBD1, which could not be checked here. TRBV1 is deemed a pseudogene. The CDR3 contains 18 residues. The DNA for the CDR3 is TGCACCAGCAGCCAAGGTCCCCAACATTTCGCGAACACCGGGGAGCTGTTTTTT. This codes for CTSSQGPQHFANTGELFF.